This T cell receptor beta chain emerged from a study of blood T cell repertoires in COVID-19. Study summary: Specimens from acute and convalescent COVID-19 originated in the United States, Italy and Spain. Sources were T cells, B-cell-depleted T cells, or PBMCs; the material itself was cDNA or gDNA.

The V segment lost 8 bases and the J segment 8 bases; nucleotides outside the gene matches: 12. The germline gives CDR1 GTSNPN, CDR2 SVGIG (reference sequence). The CDR3 is 14 amino acids. This clone occurred once. Here immunoSEQ multiplex PCR was the method, and the copy in TCRdb shows in-frame clones only, minus some. Among about 140,000 clones listed, 65% to 90% were seen once. The origin of this receptor is a man aged 50 to 60 with acute or convalescent COVID-19. This rearrangement joins TRBV30 to TRBJ1-1, with 12 nucleotides matching TRBD1. Specimen: peripheral blood. CDR3 DNA sequence: TGTGCCGTAAGGCTCGGGACAGGGGGCGTAGAAGCTTTCTTT. Residues: CAVRLGTGGVEAFF. The full variable domain, rest sourced from reference TRBV30 and TRBJ1-1, is SQTIHQWPATLVQPVGSPLSLECTVEGTSNPNLYWYRQAAGRGLQLLFYSVGIGQISSEVPQNLSASRPQDRQFILSSKKLLLSDSGFYLCAVRLGTGGVEAFFGQGTRLTVV.